This TCR beta chain was sequenced in a study of blood T cells in healthy people across ages. Sample-barcoded 5' priming and a J-beta primer mix drove a second PCR of roughly 7 to 11 cycles. MiXCR, applied by TCRdb to the 5' RACE reads, yields one record per CDR3 protein. The profile shows under 1,000,000 distinct CDR3 sequences, 30% to 45% of them singletons. Germline V CDR1 and CDR2: MNHEY, SVGAGI. There are 13 residues in the CDR3. V was clipped by 0 bases and J by 12 bases, with 12 bases between them. The sequenced sample was blood. The chain joins TRBV6-5 to TRBJ2-1; TRBD2 might be the D (5 bases). This TCR derives from a man aged 18-30 years in good health. CDR3 DNA sequence: TGTGCCAGCAGTTACTCCCTCAGCGGAGTGCAGTTCTTC. This encodes CASSYSLSGVQFF.